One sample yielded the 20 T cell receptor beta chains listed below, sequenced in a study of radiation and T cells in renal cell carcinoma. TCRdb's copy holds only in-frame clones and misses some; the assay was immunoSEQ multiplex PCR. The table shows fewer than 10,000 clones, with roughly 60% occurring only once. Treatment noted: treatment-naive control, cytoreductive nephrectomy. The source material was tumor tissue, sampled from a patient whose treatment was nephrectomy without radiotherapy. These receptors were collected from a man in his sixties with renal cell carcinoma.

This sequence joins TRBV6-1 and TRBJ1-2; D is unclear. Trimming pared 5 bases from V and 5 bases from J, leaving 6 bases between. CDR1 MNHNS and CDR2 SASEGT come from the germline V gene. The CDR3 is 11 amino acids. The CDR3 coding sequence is TGTGCCAGCAGTTACAATTATGGCTACACCTTC. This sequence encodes CASSYNYGYTF.

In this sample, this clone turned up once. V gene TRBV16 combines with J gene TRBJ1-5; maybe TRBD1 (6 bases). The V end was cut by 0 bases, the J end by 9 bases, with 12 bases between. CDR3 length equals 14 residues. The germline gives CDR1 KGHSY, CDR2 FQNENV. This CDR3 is CASSQSGGRWPQHF. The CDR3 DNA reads TGTGCCAGCAGCCAATCGGGGGGGCGGTGGCCCCAGCATTTT. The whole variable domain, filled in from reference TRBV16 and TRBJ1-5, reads GEEVAQTPKHLVRGEGQKAKLYCAPIKGHSYVFWYQQVLKNEFKFLISFQNENVFDETGMPKERFSAKCLPNSPCSLEIQATKLEDSAVYFCASSQSGGRWPQHFGDGTRLSIL.

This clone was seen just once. CDR3 nucleotides: TGTGCCAGCAGTCCCAGAAGCGGGGGGGGAGAGACCCAGTACTTC. Translated: CASSPRSGGGETQYF. The chain uses TRBV27 and TRBJ2-5, with 10 bases identical to TRBD2. V gave up 5 bases and J gave up 4 bases; unmatched junction bases: 7. This CDR3 region has 15 residues. From germline, CDR1 is MNHEY and CDR2 SMNVEV (reference sequence).

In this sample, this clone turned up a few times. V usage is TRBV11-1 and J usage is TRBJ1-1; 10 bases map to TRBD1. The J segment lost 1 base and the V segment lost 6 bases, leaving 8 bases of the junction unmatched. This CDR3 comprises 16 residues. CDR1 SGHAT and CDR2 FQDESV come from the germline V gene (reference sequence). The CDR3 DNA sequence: TGTGCCAGCAGAATTGACAGGGGGCCTTGGAACACTGAAGCTTTCTTT. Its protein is CASRIDRGPWNTEAFF.

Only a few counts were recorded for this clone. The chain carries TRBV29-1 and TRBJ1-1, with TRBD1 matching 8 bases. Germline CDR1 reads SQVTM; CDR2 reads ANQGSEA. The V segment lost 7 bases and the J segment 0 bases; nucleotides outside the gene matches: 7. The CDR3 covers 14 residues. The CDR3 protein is CSARDRSLNTEAFF. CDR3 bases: TGCAGCGCGAGGGACAGGAGTTTGAACACTGAAGCTTTCTTT.

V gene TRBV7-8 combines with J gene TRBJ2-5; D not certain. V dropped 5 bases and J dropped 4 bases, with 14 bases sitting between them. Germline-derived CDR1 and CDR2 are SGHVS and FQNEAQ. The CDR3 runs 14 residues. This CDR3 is CASSPFTAAETQYF. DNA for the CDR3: TGTGCCAGCAGCCCCTTCACGGCGGCAGAGACCCAGTACTTC. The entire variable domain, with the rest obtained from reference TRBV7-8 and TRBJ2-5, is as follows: GAGVSQSPRYKVAKRGQDVALRCDPISGHVSLFWYQQALGQGPEFLTYFQNEAQLDKSGLPSDRFFAERPEGSVSTLKIQRTQQEDSAVYLCASSPFTAAETQYFGPGTRLLVL.

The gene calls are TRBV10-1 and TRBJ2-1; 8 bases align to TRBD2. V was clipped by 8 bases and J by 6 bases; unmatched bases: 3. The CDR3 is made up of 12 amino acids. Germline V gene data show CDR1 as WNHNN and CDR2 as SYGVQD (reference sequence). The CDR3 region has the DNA TGCGCCAGCGGCGGGGGGTCCAATGAGCAGTTCTTC. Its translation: CASGGGSNEQFF.

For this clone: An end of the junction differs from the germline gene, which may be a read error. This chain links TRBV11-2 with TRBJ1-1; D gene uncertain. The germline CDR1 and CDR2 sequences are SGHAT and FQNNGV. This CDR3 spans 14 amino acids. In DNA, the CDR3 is TGTGCCAGCAGCTTGGCCACCTCCCGGACTGAAGTTTTCTTT. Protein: CASSLATSRTEVFF.

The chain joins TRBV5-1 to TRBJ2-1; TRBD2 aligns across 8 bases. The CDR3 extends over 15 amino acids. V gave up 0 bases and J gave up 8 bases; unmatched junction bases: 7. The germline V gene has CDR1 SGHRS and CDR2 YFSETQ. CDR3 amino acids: CASSLGAGGTHEQFF. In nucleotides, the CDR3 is TGCGCCAGCAGCTTGGGGGCGGGAGGTACGCATGAGCAGTTCTTC.

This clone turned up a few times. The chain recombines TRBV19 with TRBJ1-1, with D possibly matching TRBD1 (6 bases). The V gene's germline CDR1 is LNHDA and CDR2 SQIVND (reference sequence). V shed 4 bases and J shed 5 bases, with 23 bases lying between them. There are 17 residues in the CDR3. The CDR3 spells CASSNLLGQFGLTEAFF. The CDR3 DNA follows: TGTGCCAGTAGTAACCTCCTTGGACAGTTCGGTTTAACTGAAGCTTTCTTT.

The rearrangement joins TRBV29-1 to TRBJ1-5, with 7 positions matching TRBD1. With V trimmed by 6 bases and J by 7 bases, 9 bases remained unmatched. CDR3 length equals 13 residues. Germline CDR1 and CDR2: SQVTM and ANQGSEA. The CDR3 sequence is CSVGDRAGQPQHF. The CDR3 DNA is TGCAGCGTAGGTGACAGGGCGGGGCAGCCCCAGCATTTT.

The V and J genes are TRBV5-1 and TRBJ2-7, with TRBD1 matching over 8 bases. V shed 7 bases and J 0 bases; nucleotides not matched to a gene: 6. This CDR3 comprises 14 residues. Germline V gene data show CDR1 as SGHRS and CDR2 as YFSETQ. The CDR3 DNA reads TGCGCCAGCGGAACAGGGACAGGCTCCTACGAGCAGTACTTC. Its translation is CASGTGTGSYEQYF.

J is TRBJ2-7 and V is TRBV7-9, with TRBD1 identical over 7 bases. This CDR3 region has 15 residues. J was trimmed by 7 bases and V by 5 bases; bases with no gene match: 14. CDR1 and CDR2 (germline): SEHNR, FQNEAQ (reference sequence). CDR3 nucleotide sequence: TGTGCCAGCAGCACTACCCGACAGGGTCTAGGAGAGCAGTACTTC. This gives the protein CASSTTRQGLGEQYF.

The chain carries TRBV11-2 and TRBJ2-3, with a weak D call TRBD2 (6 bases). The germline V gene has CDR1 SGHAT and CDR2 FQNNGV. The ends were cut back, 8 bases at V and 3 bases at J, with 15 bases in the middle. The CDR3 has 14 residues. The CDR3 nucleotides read TGTGCCAGCGCCAGAGGGAGGTTAACAGATACGCAGTATTTT. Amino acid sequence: CASARGRLTDTQYF.

The DNA for the CDR3 is TGTGCCAGCAGCACCGGACAGGGGCGCTACAATGAGCAGTTCTTC. The encoded protein is CASSTGQGRYNEQFF. V and J are TRBV7-6 and TRBJ2-1; 9 bases agree with TRBD1. The CDR3 extends over 15 amino acids. The junction had 5 bases not matched to a gene; V was cut back by 5 bases and J by 3 bases. Germline CDR1 SGHVS, CDR2 FNYEAQ.

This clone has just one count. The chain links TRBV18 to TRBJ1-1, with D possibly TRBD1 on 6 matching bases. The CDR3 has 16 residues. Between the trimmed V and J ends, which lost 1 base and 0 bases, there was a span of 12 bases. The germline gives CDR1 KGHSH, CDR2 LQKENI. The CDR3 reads CASSPRQAALNTEAFF. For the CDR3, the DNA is TGTGCCAGCTCACCACGACAGGCGGCATTGAACACTGAAGCTTTCTTT.

CDR3 loop: CATSRDPPTPPYGYTF. CDR3 DNA sequence: TGTGCCACCAGCAGAGACCCCCCGACCCCTCCCTATGGCTACACCTTC. J is TRBJ1-2 and V is TRBV15, with D uncertain. Germline V gene lookup returns CDR1 LNHNV and CDR2 YYDKDF (reference sequence). This CDR3 contains 16 residues. V shed 0 bases and J shed 4 bases, with 15 bases lying between them.

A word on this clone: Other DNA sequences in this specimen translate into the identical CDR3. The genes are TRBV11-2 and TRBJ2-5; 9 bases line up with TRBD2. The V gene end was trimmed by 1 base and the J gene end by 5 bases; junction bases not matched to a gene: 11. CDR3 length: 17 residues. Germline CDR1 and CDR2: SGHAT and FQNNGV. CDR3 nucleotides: TGTGCCAGCAGCTTAGTAGTTAGCGGGAGCACGGGGGAGACCCAGTACTTC. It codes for CASSLVVSGSTGETQYF.

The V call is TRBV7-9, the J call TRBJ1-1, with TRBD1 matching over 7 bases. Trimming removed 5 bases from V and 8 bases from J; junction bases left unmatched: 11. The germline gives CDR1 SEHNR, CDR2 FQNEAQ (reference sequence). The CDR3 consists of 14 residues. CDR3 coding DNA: TGTGCCAGCAGCGGGGGGCGACAGGGAGGGGAAGCTTTCTTT. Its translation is CASSGGRQGGEAFF. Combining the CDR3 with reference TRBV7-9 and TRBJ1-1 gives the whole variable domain DTGVSQNPRHKITKRGQNVTFRCDPISEHNRLYWYRQTLGQGPEFLTYFQNEAQLEKSRLLSDRFSAERPKGSFSTLEIQRTEQGDSAMYLCASSGGRQGGEAFFGQGTRLTVV.

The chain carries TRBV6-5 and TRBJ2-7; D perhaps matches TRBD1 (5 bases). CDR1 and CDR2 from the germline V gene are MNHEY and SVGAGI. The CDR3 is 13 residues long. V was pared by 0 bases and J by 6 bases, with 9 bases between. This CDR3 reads CASSYSRGGEQYF. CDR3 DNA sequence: TGTGCCAGCAGTTACTCTAGGGGTGGCGAGCAGTACTTC.